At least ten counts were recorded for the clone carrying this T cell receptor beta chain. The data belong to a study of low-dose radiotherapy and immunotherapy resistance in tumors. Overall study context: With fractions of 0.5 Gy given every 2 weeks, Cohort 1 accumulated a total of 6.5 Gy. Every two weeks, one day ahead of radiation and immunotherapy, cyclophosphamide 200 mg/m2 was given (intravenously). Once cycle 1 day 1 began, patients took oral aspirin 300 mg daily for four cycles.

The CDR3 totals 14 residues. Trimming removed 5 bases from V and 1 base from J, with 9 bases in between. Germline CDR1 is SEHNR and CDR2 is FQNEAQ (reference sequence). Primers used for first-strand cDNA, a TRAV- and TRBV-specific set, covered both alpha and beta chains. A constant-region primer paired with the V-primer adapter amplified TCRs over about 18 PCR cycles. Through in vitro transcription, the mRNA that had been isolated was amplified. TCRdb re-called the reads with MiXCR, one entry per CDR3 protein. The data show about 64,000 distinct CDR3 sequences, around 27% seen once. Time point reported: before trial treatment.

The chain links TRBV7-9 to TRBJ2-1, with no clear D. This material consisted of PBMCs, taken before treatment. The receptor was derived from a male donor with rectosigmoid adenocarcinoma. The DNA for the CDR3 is TGTGCCAGCAGCGCGCCTAGTTCCTACAATGAGCAGTTCTTC. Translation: CASSAPSSYNEQFF.